This TCR beta chain stems from a study of CD8 T cells in ankylosing spondylitis. TCRdb used MiXCR to reprocess the 5' RACE reads, holding one entry per CDR3 protein. The data hold 100,000 to 150,000 distinct CDR3 sequences, with around 9.3% observed a single time. CDR1 is SGHRS and CDR2 is YFSETQ in the germline V gene. CDR3 length: 16 amino acids. The trim removed 4 bases at V and 8 bases at J, leaving 8 bases unmatched. Study results and caveats: Within ankylosing spondylitis blood, a TCR beta motif made up of roughly eight highly homologous variants appeared to be characteristic. Disease-linked clones proved CD8+ and comparatively uncommon in peripheral blood. Reactive arthritis synovial fluid and blood previously showed some of these motif variants. Disease-associated clones were reportedly significantly overrepresented in matched ankylosing spondylitis synovial fluid.

Turning to this clonotype: Antigen specificity is unknown.

The sequenced sample was blood, either unsorted or a sorted T cell fraction (not recorded which). The clonotype was recovered from a male donor with ankylosing spondylitis or in good health (not recorded which). J is TRBJ2-1 and V is TRBV5-1, with 14 bases fitting TRBD2. The CDR3 nucleotides read TGCGCCAGCAGCCAGGCTGGGACTAGCGGGAGTCATGAGCAGTTCTTC. Its translation: CASSQAGTSGSHEQFF.